These 31 T cell receptor beta chains originate from one sample sequenced in a study of T cell changes during pregnancy in multiple sclerosis. Only in-frame clones appear in the TCRdb table, and some are missing; sequencing was by immunoSEQ multiplex PCR. The top ten clones hold over 0.95% of a sample with some 87,000 clones, about 96% of them seen once. The sample here was peripheral blood, taken in the second trimester of pregnancy. These receptors were obtained from a female donor with multiple sclerosis, enrolled in a pregnancy study.

This clone was observed once. This chain links TRBV6-5 with TRBJ2-1, with TRBD2 as a possible D gene (6 bases). Per the germline V gene, CDR1 is MNHEY and CDR2 is SVGAGI. V lost 0 bases and J 7 bases, leaving 10 bases between the germline ends. This CDR3 region has 14 residues. The CDR3 DNA follows: TGTGCCAGCAGTTACTCCTCGGGGGAGAATGAGCAGTTCTTC. It yields the protein CASSYSSGENEQFF.

J is TRBJ1-5 and V is TRBV4-1; 7 nucleotides line up with TRBD1. The CDR3 length is 14 residues. Germline V CDR1 and CDR2: MGHRA, YSYEKL. V trimming: 3 bases; J trimming: 7 bases; junction bases outside the gene matches: 6. The DNA for the CDR3 is TGCGCCAGCAGCCACAGGGGGGATGGCCAGCCCCAGCATTTT. This sequence encodes CASSHRGDGQPQHF.

The CDR3 nucleotides are TGTGCCAGCAGTGGGCAATTACAAGAGACCCAGTACTTC. Its translation is CASSGQLQETQYF. V gene TRBV5-4 combines with J gene TRBJ2-5; D remains ambiguous. The CDR3 covers 13 residues. Deletions cut 5 bases from V and 2 bases from J, with 10 bases between. Per the germline V gene, CDR1 is SGHNT and CDR2 is YYREEE (reference sequence). The whole variable domain, remainder taken from reference TRBV5-4 and TRBJ2-5, is ETGVTQSPTHLIKTRGQQVTLRCSSQSGHNTVSWYQQALGQGPQFIFQYYREEENGRGNFPPRFSGLQFPNYSSELNVNALELDDSALYLCASSGQLQETQYFGPGTRLLVL.

V is TRBV19 and J is TRBJ1-5, with 7 bases aligning to TRBD1. The ends lost 5 bases at V and 7 bases at J; junction bases unmatched: 8. CDR1 and CDR2 from the germline V gene are LNHDA and SQIVND (reference sequence). CDR3 length: 14 residues. In nucleotides, the CDR3 is TGTGCCAGTAGTCTACTAGGGGGCTGGCAGCCCCAGCATTTT. Its translation is CASSLLGGWQPQHF.

This chain joins TRBV10-3 and TRBJ1-3; the D is unclear. The germline V gene has CDR1 ENHRY and CDR2 SYGVKD. Trimming took 0 bases from V and 4 from J, leaving 7 bases between them. CDR3 length: 14 residues. CDR3 protein: CAISESPSGNTIYF. In DNA, the CDR3 is TGTGCCATCAGTGAGTCCCCATCCGGAAACACCATATATTTT.

The chain combines TRBV5-8 with TRBJ2-1, with 9 bases that match TRBD2. The CDR3 spans 17 residues. In germline, CDR1 is SGHTS, CDR2 YDEGEE. V lost 4 bases, J lost 5 bases, and 13 bases stayed unmatched. The CDR3 sequence: CASSPWTGLAKHNEQFF. The CDR3 bases are TGTGCCAGCAGCCCATGGACGGGACTAGCAAAACACAATGAGCAGTTCTTC.

CDR3 amino acids: CASTVQLGEDTEAFF. CDR3 in DNA: TGTGCCAGCACCGTCCAGTTAGGGGAGGACACTGAAGCTTTCTTT. The rearrangement joins TRBV6-6 to TRBJ1-1; D possibly corresponds to TRBD1 (5 bases). Deletions cut 7 bases from V and 3 bases from J, with 18 bases between. The CDR3 has 15 amino acids. Germline V gives CDR1 MNHNY, CDR2 SVGAGI (reference sequence).

The chain combines TRBV6-1 with TRBJ2-7; a possible D gene is TRBD1 (5 bases). This CDR3 contains 15 residues. V lost 6 bases and J 0 bases, leaving 15 bases between the germline ends. The germline V gene encodes CDR1 MNHNS and CDR2 SASEGT. The CDR3 spells CASSPYRPSSYEQYF. The CDR3, as DNA: TGTGCCAGCAGCCCCTACAGGCCGAGCTCCTACGAGCAGTACTTC.

The rearrangement joins TRBV7-8 to TRBJ1-4, with TRBD1 identical over 7 bases. Germline loops: CDR1 SGHVS, CDR2 FQNEAQ. Losses at the gene ends were 5 bases for V and 7 bases for J; bases not matched to a gene: 13. The CDR3 has 16 amino acids. CDR3 bases: TGTGCCAGCAGCCCCCAGACGACAGGGTACCGTGAAAAACTGTTTTTT. Encoded protein: CASSPQTTGYREKLFF.

Here the CDR3 DNA reads TGTGCCAGCAGCCGGACAGGGGTTTACAATGAGCAGTTCTTC. Translation: CASSRTGVYNEQFF. The genes are TRBV9 and TRBJ2-1; TRBD1 agrees at 9 bases. The V gene end was trimmed by 4 bases and the J gene end by 4 bases; junction bases not matched to a gene: 3. This CDR3 has 14 residues. CDR1 and CDR2 (germline): SGDLS, YYNGEE.

The rearrangement links TRBV7-2 to TRBJ2-1; TRBD2 is a possible D gene (6 bases). V lost 6 bases, J lost 4 bases, and 16 bases lay in between. The CDR3 covers 15 residues. Germline V gene lookup returns CDR1 SGHTA and CDR2 FQGNSA. CDR3 DNA sequence: TGTGCCAGCAGGGCGTGGGGCGGGGCTTACAATGAGCAGTTCTTC. Protein: CASRAWGGAYNEQFF.

The chain recombines TRBV11-2 with TRBJ2-3, with 14 bases aligning to TRBD2. Trimming removed 1 base from V and 8 bases from J; junction bases left unmatched: 11. Germline V gene data show CDR1 as SGHAT and CDR2 as FQNNGV. This CDR3 spans 18 amino acids. For the CDR3, the DNA is TGTGCCAGCAGCTTAGTCGTTTCGGGACTAGCGGGAGAGGGTACGCAGTATTTT. Amino acids: CASSLVVSGLAGEGTQYF.

This clone came up a few times. The CDR3 region has the DNA TGTGCCAGCAGTGGTCCGGGAAGCACTGAAGCTTTCTTT. Protein sequence: CASSGPGSTEAFF. The chain combines TRBV2 with TRBJ1-1, with D unresolved. The ends were cut back, 4 bases at V and 4 bases at J, with 10 bases in the middle. Looked up from germline, CDR1 is SNHLY and CDR2 is FYNNEI. The length of the CDR3 is 13 residues.

The V gene is TRBV9, the J gene TRBJ2-7, with unresolved D. Trimming shortened V by 3 bases and J by 2 bases, and 15 bases separated the two germline ends. CDR1 and CDR2 from the germline V gene are SGDLS and YYNGEE. The CDR3 sequence is 15 residues long. The DNA of the CDR3 is TGTGCCAGCAGCGCCGCAGGCGCGAACACCTACGAGCAGTACTTC. Protein product: CASSAAGANTYEQYF.

This chain uses TRBV29-1 with TRBJ2-1; a possible D gene is TRBD2 (6 bases). Trimming left V 8 bases short and J 1 base short, with 18 bases between. CDR1 and CDR2 (germline): SQVTM, ANQGSEA. The CDR3 is made up of 15 amino acids. CDR3 protein: CSLILRGMSYNEQFF. The CDR3, as DNA: TGCAGCCTCATCCTCCGGGGGATGTCCTACAATGAGCAGTTCTTC.

This chain connects TRBV25-1 to TRBJ1-1; the D gene is possibly TRBD1 (5 bases). Germline loops: CDR1 MGHDK, CDR2 SYGVNS. The CDR3 loop spans 14 amino acids. Trimming removed 6 bases from V and 6 bases from J, with 17 bases in between. CDR3 region: CASRPPGGVAEAFF. CDR3 in DNA: TGTGCCAGCAGGCCCCCCGGGGGGGTGGCTGAAGCTTTCTTT.

The chain recombines TRBV11-1 with TRBJ2-7, with D possibly matching TRBD1 (6 bases). This CDR3 spans 15 amino acids. V lost 5 bases and J 4 bases, leaving 18 bases between the germline ends. CDR1 is SGHAT, CDR2 FQDESV, per germline (reference sequence). The CDR3: CASSLRDTGGYEQYF. The DNA of the CDR3 is TGTGCCAGCAGCCTCCGGGACACTGGCGGGTACGAGCAGTACTTC.

V gene TRBV28 combines with J gene TRBJ1-4; D is perhaps TRBD1 (6 bases). Germline V CDR1 and CDR2: MDHEN, SYDVKM. V lost 7 bases, J lost 2 bases, and 11 bases lay in between. This CDR3 region has 14 residues. The CDR3: CASTQGITNEKLFF. DNA for the CDR3: TGTGCCAGCACCCAGGGGATCACTAATGAAAAACTGTTTTTT.

The chain joins TRBV1 to TRBJ2-2; the table's D call of TRBD1 was not tested on the DNA. TRBV1 is deemed a pseudogene. The CDR3 runs to 17 residues. CDR3 bases: TGCACCAGCAGCCAATTCAGACAGGGTGAGAACACCGGGGAGCTGTTTTTT. Translating it yields CTSSQFRQGENTGELFF.

In DNA form, the CDR3 reads TGTGCCAGCAGTCCGCGGACTCGAAACTATGGCTACACCTTC. Translated, it gives CASSPRTRNYGYTF. The V gene is TRBV6-5, the J gene TRBJ1-2, with no clear D. V lost 5 bases and J 2 bases, leaving 12 bases between the germline ends. CDR1 is MNHEY, CDR2 SVGAGI, per germline. The CDR3 spans 14 residues.

This chain connects TRBV18 to TRBJ1-3; 9 bases are a match to TRBD1. V was pared by 5 bases and J by 2 bases, with 4 bases of the junction left unmatched. The CDR3 is 15 residues long. The V gene's germline CDR1 is KGHSH and CDR2 LQKENI. The CDR3 coding sequence is TGTGCCAGCTCAGAGGGACAGGGCACTGGAAACACCATATATTTT. Translating it yields CASSEGQGTGNTIYF.

J is TRBJ2-7 and V is TRBV28, with 9 positions matching TRBD2. The junction had 8 bases not matched to a gene; V was cut back by 6 bases and J by 5 bases. The CDR3 extends over 14 amino acids. In germline, CDR1 is MDHEN, CDR2 SYDVKM. In DNA form, the CDR3 reads TGTGCCAGCAGGGTAGCGGGAGATCACAACGAGCAGTACTTC. Amino acid sequence: CASRVAGDHNEQYF.

This chain uses TRBV25-1 with TRBJ2-6, with a tentative D call TRBD1 (5 bases). V shed 5 bases and J shed 0 bases, with 14 bases lying between them. From germline, CDR1 is MGHDK and CDR2 SYGVNS. There are 17 residues in the CDR3. The CDR3 DNA reads TGTGCCAGCAGTAGGGGTTGGGGAAGCTCTGGGGCCAACGTCCTGACTTTC. Its translation: CASSRGWGSSGANVLTF.

The chain is built from TRBV7-9 and TRBJ2-1, with D tentatively TRBD2 (5 bases). Trimming pared 7 bases from V and 6 bases from J, leaving 13 bases between. The CDR3 is 13 amino acids. CDR1 is SEHNR, CDR2 FQNEAQ, per germline (reference sequence). The chain's CDR3 is CASILRRGNEQFF. CDR3 DNA: TGTGCCAGCATCCTGCGACGGGGCAATGAGCAGTTCTTC.

The chain has TRBV5-6 and TRBJ1-4; D not resolved. The ends were cut back, 4 bases at V and 5 bases at J, with 18 bases in the middle. This CDR3 has 16 amino acids. From germline, CDR1 is SGHDT and CDR2 YYEEEE. The CDR3 bases are TGTGCCAGCAGCCCGACCGCCGGGGTTGGGAATGAAAAACTGTTTTTT. Amino acid sequence: CASSPTAGVGNEKLFF.

This clone has a single count. The chain has TRBV18 and TRBJ2-3; 9 nucleotides agree with TRBD1. V lost 4 bases, J lost 4 bases, and 6 bases stayed unmatched. This CDR3 is 15 amino acids long. The V gene's germline CDR1 is KGHSH and CDR2 LQKENI. The CDR3 DNA follows: TGTGCCAGCTCACAACAGGGGGCTGGCGCAGATACGCAGTATTTT. This gives the protein CASSQQGAGADTQYF.

V usage is TRBV5-6 and J usage is TRBJ2-5, with TRBD1 identical over 7 bases. V trimming: 5 bases; J trimming: 1 base; junction bases outside the gene matches: 8. CDR3 length: 15 residues. In germline, CDR1 is SGHDT, CDR2 YYEEEE. The CDR3 sequence: CASSLTGQSQETQYF. The DNA for the CDR3 is TGTGCCAGCAGTCTGACAGGGCAGTCCCAAGAGACCCAGTACTTC. The full variable domain, its missing parts supplied by reference TRBV5-6 and TRBJ2-5, is DAGVTQSPTHLIKTRGQQVTLRCSPKSGHDTVSWYQQALGQGPQFIFQYYEEEERQRGNFPDRFSGHQFPNYSSELNVNALLLGDSALYLCASSLTGQSQETQYFGPGTRLLVL.

The chain links TRBV7-9 to TRBJ2-7; 9 bases are shared with TRBD2. The CDR3 is 14 amino acids. Germline V gives CDR1 SEHNR, CDR2 FQNEAQ (reference sequence). With 1 base clipped from V and 6 bases from J, the junction kept 4 bases outside the gene matches. Here the CDR3 reads CASSLGTSDGEQYF. The CDR3 coding sequence is TGTGCCAGCAGCTTAGGGACTAGCGACGGCGAGCAGTACTTC.

The chain recombines TRBV4-3 with TRBJ2-7; a weak D match, TRBD2 (7 bases). V was trimmed by 3 bases and J by 2 bases, leaving 14 bases between them. This CDR3 has 15 residues. CDR1 is LGHNA and CDR2 is YSLEER in the germline V gene. CDR3 sequence reads: CASSQGAGAAYEQYF. For the CDR3, the DNA is TGCGCCAGCAGCCAGGGGGCGGGAGCGGCCTACGAGCAGTACTTC.

This clone has more than one count but fewer than ten. V and J are TRBV5-1 and TRBJ1-2, with TRBD1 matching over 7 bases. CDR3 length: 15 amino acids. The J segment lost 4 bases and the V segment lost 4 bases, leaving 10 bases of the junction unmatched. Germline CDR1 and CDR2: SGHRS and YFSETQ. CDR3 nucleotide sequence: TGCGCCAGCAGCCCGGGGACAGTAATTACCTATGGCTACACCTTC. It specifies CASSPGTVITYGYTF.

J is TRBJ2-5 and V is TRBV4-1, with 7 positions matching TRBD2. Germline assignment: CDR1 MGHRA and CDR2 YSYEKL. V gave up 4 bases and J gave up 10 bases; unmatched junction bases: 6. The CDR3 is 12 residues long. CDR3 bases: TGCGCCAGCAGCCCCCCGGCGGGGGACCAGTACTTC. It is translated as CASSPPAGDQYF.